The present TCR beta chain was sequenced within a study of tumor-infiltrating lymphocytes in primary liver carcinoma listed by TCRdb under 2017. Study-level background: Between late 2015 and March 2016, 4 to 6 patients in China with histopathologically diagnosed primary liver carcinoma had surgical resection. Hepatocellular carcinoma (four) or combined HCC and intrahepatic cholangiocarcinoma (one) was present in the five patients, who were three men and two women aged 30 to 69 years. The tumors of the five patients were staged as T1-T3 N0M0, with maximum diameters ranging from about 4.2 to 11 cm. Roughly 3.5 to 7.13 million productive TCRbeta reads were obtained per sample, and no significant difference in read depth was found between tissue types. TCRbeta repertoire sequencing, expression microarrays and whole-exome sequencing were combined in the study across five regions of each liver tumor, with adjacent normal tissue and blood also included. A total of around 35 specimens from 5 patients, comprising some 25 tumor regions, 5 adjacent noncancerous liver tissues and 5 peripheral blood samples, were covered by TCRbeta repertoire sequencing. Technical replicate repertoires showed high reproducibility, with mean shared-clone rates around 0.9 and correlation coefficients above 0.95.

This clonotype has a count of ten or more. Its antigen remains undetermined. The record has no base qualities; no much larger clone is one base away. The paper's findings and limits, for the study overall: Bulk unsorted samples precluded comparing CD4+ and CD8+ T cell repertoires. Consistent with antigen-driven expansion, pairs of tumor regions showed higher repertoire overlap (mean approximately 35%) than either tumor-adjacent pairs (about 17%) or tumor-blood pairs (about 15%). Because only the TCR beta chain was sequenced and unpaired alpha chains were not captured, true repertoire diversity is likely underestimated. The study included only four to six patients, and the authors note findings should be validated in a larger study. A significantly larger repertoire fraction was made up by the top 250 clones in tumors than in blood (p = 0.039).

A constant-region primer and ProtoScript II reverse transcriptase were used to reverse-transcribe TCRbeta-specific cDNA from roughly 0.55 ug total RNA. Construction of the TCRbeta libraries relied on three nested rounds of multiplex PCR, following a slightly modified ARM-PCR procedure. Multiplex TRBV1-TRBV30 forward primers and a Cbeta reverse primer were used in the first two PCR rounds, each of which was run for approximately 10 cycles. Sample barcodes and Illumina adapters were added in a final 25-cycle PCR using Deep VentR polymerase. Before sequencing, amplicons of 200-500 bp were purified from gel using a QIAquick gel extraction kit. TCRbeta amplicons were sequenced on an Illumina HiSeq 2500 with 250-bp paired-end reads. Concerning the study's data processing: Trimmomatic v0.33 was used to quality-trim the reads, and FLASH v1.2.11 was used to merge paired reads so that full CDR3 sequences could be recovered. V, D and J germline segments were assigned to the rearranged TCRbeta sequences using MiGEC v1.2.1b. Clonotype statistics, along with Shannon-Wiener diversity indices, were calculated using VDJtools v1.0.0. Except for diversity analysis, only the 250 most abundant clonotypes of each sample were used in subsequent analyses to reduce sampling bias. Starting from the raw public reads, TCRdb applied fastp trimming at Q25, assembled clones with MiXCR and retained in-frame beta chains. CDR3 protein duplicates are merged, each entry listing the most common genes and DNA. The V and J calls here are based on TCRdb, not the publication. This sample lists approximately 310,000 distinct CDR3 sequences; over 55% were detected once. Of the sample, approximately 9% is held by the ten largest clones.

The germline V gene provides CDR1 ENHRY and CDR2 SYGVKD. There are 13 amino acids in the CDR3, from cysteine to phenylalanine inclusive. Solely the CDR3 DNA is kept, with 39 bases framed from the first base. At the junction V is shortened by 9 bases and J by 7 bases; bases outside the gene matches: 9. TRIzol reagent was used to extract blood RNA from unsorted whole blood, while the DNeasy Blood & Tissue kit provided the germline DNA. At the time of sampling, the patients were treatment-naive and had chronic HBV infection. Before surgery, around 4 milliliters of peripheral blood were drawn into K2EDTA tubes.

This receptor was obtained from a man aged 35-49 years with primary liver carcinoma and hepatitis B virus infection. The rearranged chain carries TRBV10-3 and TRBJ1-5, with 7 bases aligning to TRBD1. The sequenced sample was peripheral blood. The nucleotide sequence is given as TGTGCCATGGGGGCAGGGGGTGGCCAGCCCCAGCATTTT. This sequence encodes CAMGAGGGQPQHF.